Listed below are T cell receptor beta chains from one sample, sequenced in a study of identical twins. TCRdb re-analysed the 5' RACE reads in MiXCR, keeping a single row per CDR3 protein. Among about 1.7 million distinct CDR3 sequences listed, less than 40% were seen once. Sequencing used cord blood. Receptor source: a newborn girl in good health. Each CDR3 is given with its conserved first and last residue. D genes are given only for firm matches. Clone sizes are given selectively: once, few, many, or a class where the clone is expanded.

d_call cdr3_length j_call clone_size v_call cdr3_aa cdr3_nt
TRBD1 14 TRBJ2-7 . TRBV29-1 CSVEDRDRGYEQYF TGCAGCGTTGAAGACCGGGACAGGGGCTACGAGCAGTACTTC
. 15 TRBJ2-5 few TRBV5-1 CASSLGAGPVETQYF TGCGCCAGCAGCTTGGGCGCCGGCCCGGTAGAGACCCAGTACTTC
TRBD2 16 TRBJ2-1 . TRBV6-5 CASSYLSGRAGAEQFF TGTGCCAGCAGTTACCTTAGCGGGAGGGCCGGAGCCGAGCAGTTCTTC
TRBD2 15 TRBJ2-5 few TRBV20-1 CSAREPSGSLETQYF TGCAGTGCTAGGGAACCTAGCGGGAGCCTGGAGACCCAGTACTTC
. 15 TRBJ2-7 . TRBV2 CASSEADQRYYEQYF TGTGCCAGCAGTGAAGCTGACCAACGGTACTATGAGCAGTACTTC
. 12 TRBJ1-1 few TRBV6-5 CATGRMNTEAFF TGTGCCACCGGACGGATGAACACTGAAGCTTTCTTT
. 13 TRBJ2-7 . TRBV11-1 CASSLRYDHEQYF TGTGCCAGCAGCTTAAGGTACGACCACGAGCAGTACTTC
. 14 TRBJ1-2 . TRBV4-1 CASSQYRANYGYTF TGCGCCAGCAGCCAATACAGGGCGAACTATGGCTACACCTTC
. 15 TRBJ2-1 few TRBV7-9 CASRPRASPLGEQFF TGTGCCAGTAGACCTAGGGCCAGCCCCCTCGGGGAGCAGTTCTTC
. 13 TRBJ2-7 many TRBV5-1 CASSLNSPYEQYF TGCGCCAGCAGCTTGAATAGCCCCTACGAGCAGTACTTC
TRBD1 15 TRBJ2-5 few TRBV20-1 CSARDGQGGTETQYF TGCAGTGCTAGAGATGGACAGGGAGGCACAGAGACCCAGTACTTC
TRBD2 14 TRBJ2-1 . TRBV28 CASSLYPLWGGQFF TGTGCCAGCAGTTTATATCCCCTCTGGGGGGGGCAGTTCTTC
. 14 TRBJ2-3 few TRBV20-1 CSASRAGPTDTQYF TGCAGTGCTTCTAGGGCTGGCCCTACAGATACGCAGTATTTT
. 14 TRBJ1-1 many TRBV7-9 CASSLATLNTEAFF TGTGCCAGCAGCTTAGCCACCCTGAACACTGAAGCTTTCTTT
TRBD1 14 TRBJ2-5 few TRBV5-1 CASIAGTAQETQYF TGCGCCAGCATCGCCGGGACAGCACAAGAGACCCAGTACTTC
. 16 TRBJ2-7 . TRBV3-1 CASGQGSFSTFYEQYF TGTGCCAGCGGCCAAGGCTCATTTAGTACCTTTTACGAGCAGTACTTC
. 14 TRBJ2-4 . TRBV5-1 CASSLEPHENIQYF TGCGCCAGCAGCTTGGAGCCCCACGAAAACATTCAGTACTTC
. 15 TRBJ2-7 few TRBV7-2 CASSFRPPSYNEQYF TGTGCCAGCAGCTTTAGGCCTCCCTCCTACAATGAGCAGTACTTC
. 13 TRBJ1-4 . TRBV18 CASSRIRTEKLFF TGTGCCAGCTCACGTATCAGGACCGAAAAACTGTTTTTT
TRBD1 14 TRBJ2-5 . TRBV2 CASSGQGTYNEQYF TGTGCCAGCAGTGGACAGGGAACCTACAATGAGCAGTACTTC
. 10 TRBJ2-5 few TRBV29-1 CSVPEETQYF TGCAGCGTCCCCGAAGAGACCCAGTACTTC
. 13 TRBJ2-7 few TRBV20-1 CSAREASSYEQYF TGCAGTGCTAGAGAGGCTAGCTCCTACGAGCAGTACTTC